This TCR beta chain was recorded in a study of blood T cells in healthy people across ages. Study observations and caveats: Comparison with aged donors showed that long-lived donors had more naive CD4+ cells and higher diversity. Older age went with lower TCR beta diversity per million T cells, in a roughly linear way.

Peripheral blood from each donor was collected in a volume of about 9.9 milliliters. Per sample, a minimum of 7 million PBMCs were isolated. V was trimmed by 0 bases and J by 5 bases, leaving 11 bases between them. Germline V gives CDR1 DFQATT, CDR2 SNEGSKA (reference sequence). The CDR3 length is 14 residues. The sample holds a few counts of this clonotype. What it binds is not known. PCR was performed a second time for about 7 to 11 cycles using a sample-barcoded 5' primer and a J-beta primer mix. TCRdb re-analysed the 5' RACE reads in MiXCR, keeping a single row per CDR3 protein. Of 550,000 to 800,000 distinct CDR3 sequences in the sample, approximately 21% were seen once.

The V and J genes are TRBV20-1 and TRBJ1-5, with a weak D call TRBD1 (5 bases). This TCR came from a man in his 70s in good health. Sequencing was carried out using blood. The CDR3 loop is CSARDWDGDQPQHF. CDR3 DNA: TGCAGTGCTAGAGATTGGGACGGTGATCAGCCCCAGCATTTT.